This is a list of T cell receptor beta chains from one sample in a study of T cell repertoires in cytomegalovirus infection. TCRdb re-analysed the reads in MiXCR, keeping a single row per CDR3 protein. The data hold about 180,000 distinct CDR3 sequences, with roughly 21% observed a single time. The antigens these receptors bind are not known. Specimen: CD8+ T cells from cultured PBMCs, collected from culture after CMV antigen stimulation. These TCRs come from a human donor in good health (CMV status not recorded). Some clones in this sample may be carry-over from other donors' samples. The CDR3 runs from the conserved cysteine through the conserved F or W.

J gene: TRBJ2-7; V gene: TRBV27; CDR3 protein: CASSSGQGIYEQYF
J gene: TRBJ1-4; V gene: TRBV4-2; CDR3 protein: CASRPRGLNEKLFF
J gene: TRBJ2-2; V gene: TRBV7-6; CDR3 protein: CASSFLTGELFF
J gene: TRBJ2-1; V gene: TRBV5-3; CDR3 protein: CASSFRGDEQFF
J gene: TRBJ1-1; V gene: TRBV7-9; CDR3 protein: CASSPDTGVTEAFF
J gene: TRBJ1-1; V gene: TRBV2; CDR3 protein: CASSERGARGLTEAFF
J gene: TRBJ2-7; V gene: TRBV27; CDR3 protein: CASSSRKDYEQYF
J gene: TRBJ1-5; V gene: TRBV27; CDR3 protein: CASRLSTGGLNQPQHF
J gene: TRBJ2-7; V gene: TRBV28; CDR3 protein: CASSLARDRSSYEQYF
J gene: TRBJ1-4; V gene: TRBV7-9; CDR3 protein: CASSTTTGQTPTNEKLFF
J gene: TRBJ2-3; V gene: TRBV7-8; CDR3 protein: CASSFEDSSYTDTQYF
J gene: TRBJ1-2; V gene: TRBV7-2; CDR3 protein: CASSSLAGRANYGYTF
J gene: TRBJ1-5; V gene: TRBV7-9; CDR3 protein: CASSLESGSQPQHF
J gene: TRBJ1-5; V gene: TRBV6-1; CDR3 protein: CASRRSRYRVGANQPQHF
J gene: TRBJ1-2; V gene: TRBV10-3; CDR3 protein: CAIKGTDNNYGYTF
J gene: TRBJ2-1; V gene: TRBV9; CDR3 protein: CASSVSTGLTYNEQFF
J gene: TRBJ2-1; V gene: TRBV19; CDR3 protein: CASSIGGQGPRDEQFF
J gene: TRBJ2-3; V gene: TRBV6-6; CDR3 protein: CASSYSAGGATDTQYF
J gene: TRBJ2-6; V gene: TRBV7-6; CDR3 protein: CASSLGGSGANVLTF
J gene: TRBJ2-2; V gene: TRBV7-9; CDR3 protein: CASSGELFF
J gene: TRBJ2-7; V gene: TRBV28; CDR3 protein: CASRDRALLSYEQYF
J gene: TRBJ1-4; V gene: TRBV2; CDR3 protein: CASSSPDTGTGYPLDEKLFF
J gene: TRBJ2-5; V gene: TRBV4-1; CDR3 protein: CASSPQLAVETQYF
J gene: TRBJ1-1; V gene: TRBV6-6; CDR3 protein: CATVTGKNTEAFF
J gene: TRBJ1-1; V gene: TRBV7-6; CDR3 protein: CASSLGFLRLDEAFF
J gene: TRBJ1-5; V gene: TRBV6-1; CDR3 protein: CASSCSLDRGSYQPQHF
J gene: TRBJ2-3; V gene: TRBV7-8; CDR3 protein: CASSPPEQRGGFSTDTQYF
J gene: TRBJ2-4; V gene: TRBV11-2; CDR3 protein: CASRSGALVKNIQYF
J gene: TRBJ2-4; V gene: TRBV25-1; CDR3 protein: CASSPDTNIQYF
J gene: TRBJ2-7; V gene: TRBV4-1; CDR3 protein: CASSQALLYEQYF
J gene: TRBJ1-4; V gene: TRBV7-8; CDR3 protein: CASSSPGRGNEKLFF
J gene: TRBJ2-4; V gene: TRBV29-1; CDR3 protein: CSVGGDSGKNIQYF
J gene: TRBJ1-6; V gene: TRBV4-1; CDR3 protein: CASSQDSLAAPLHF
J gene: TRBJ1-1; V gene: TRBV5-5; CDR3 protein: CASSWGTGDGAFF
J gene: TRBJ2-3; V gene: TRBV12-3/TRBV12-4; CDR3 protein: CANSRGLADTQYF
J gene: TRBJ1-1; V gene: TRBV19; CDR3 protein: CASSLWGENTEAFF
J gene: TRBJ2-3; V gene: TRBV7-2; CDR3 protein: CASSIGTSPSTDTQYF
J gene: TRBJ1-1; V gene: TRBV12-5; CDR3 protein: CASSDRANTEAFF
J gene: TRBJ2-1; V gene: TRBV6-1; CDR3 protein: CASSDVAGGHNEQFF
J gene: TRBJ2-3; V gene: TRBV7-9; CDR3 protein: CASSFPDRNTDTQYF
J gene: TRBJ2-3; V gene: TRBV7-8; CDR3 protein: CASSLEVAVTDTQYF
J gene: TRBJ2-1; V gene: TRBV20-1; CDR3 protein: CSASALGGNEQFF
J gene: TRBJ2-5; V gene: TRBV7-8; CDR3 protein: CASSRTGVETQYF
J gene: TRBJ1-1; V gene: TRBV7-9; CDR3 protein: CASSLAVGVNTEAFF
J gene: TRBJ1-6; V gene: TRBV7-9; CDR3 protein: CASSSPDRSSYNSPLHF
J gene: TRBJ1-1; V gene: TRBV4-2; CDR3 protein: CASSQALYRDRDSTEAFF
J gene: TRBJ2-3; V gene: TRBV7-2; CDR3 protein: CASKGAGESPHPDTQYF
J gene: TRBJ1-1; V gene: TRBV6-5; CDR3 protein: CDSILAWGTEAFF
J gene: TRBJ1-2; V gene: TRBV7-2; CDR3 protein: CASSPRGQTNYGYTF
J gene: TRBJ1-5; V gene: TRBV2; CDR3 protein: CASSVGGSPSQPQHF